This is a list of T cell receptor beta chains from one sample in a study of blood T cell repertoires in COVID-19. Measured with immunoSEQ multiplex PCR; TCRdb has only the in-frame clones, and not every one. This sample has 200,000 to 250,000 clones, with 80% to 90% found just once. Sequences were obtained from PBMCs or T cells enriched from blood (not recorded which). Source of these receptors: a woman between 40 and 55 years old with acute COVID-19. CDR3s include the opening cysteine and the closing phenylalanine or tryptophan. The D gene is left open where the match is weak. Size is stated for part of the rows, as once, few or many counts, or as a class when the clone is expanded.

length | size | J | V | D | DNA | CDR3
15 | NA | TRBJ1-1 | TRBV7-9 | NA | TGTGCCAGCAGGAATTCACAGGGTTCAAACACTGAAGCTTTCTTT | CASRNSQGSNTEAFF
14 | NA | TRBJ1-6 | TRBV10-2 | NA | TGCGCCAGCAGTGAGCGGCAGGGAGGTTCACCCCTCCACTTT | CASSERQGGSPLHF
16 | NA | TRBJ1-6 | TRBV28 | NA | TGTGCCAGCAGTCTCCAGGGGATGGGCGGTAATTCACCCCTCCACTTT | CASSLQGMGGNSPLHF
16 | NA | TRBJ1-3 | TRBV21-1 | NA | TGTGCCAGCAGCAAAACACAGAGAGTCTCTGGAAACACCATATATTTT | CASSKTQRVSGNTIYF
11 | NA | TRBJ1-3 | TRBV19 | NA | TGTGCCAGCGGTGTTGGAAACACCATATATTTT | CASGVGNTIYF
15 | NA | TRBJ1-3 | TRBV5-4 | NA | TGTGCCAGCAGCAGGGGGACACCCTCTGGAAACACCATATATTTT | CASSRGTPSGNTIYF
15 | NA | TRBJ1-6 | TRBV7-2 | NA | TGTGCCAGCAGCTTAGGTGGAGGGGCGAATTCACCCCTCCACTTT | CASSLGGGANSPLHF
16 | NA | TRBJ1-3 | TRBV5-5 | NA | TGTGCCAGCAGCGGGACTAGGGGCCCCTCTGGAAACACCATATATTTT | CASSGTRGPSGNTIYF
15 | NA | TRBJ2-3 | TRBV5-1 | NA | TGCGCCAGCAGCTTTGCCCCAGGAGGCTCAGATACGCAGTATTTT | CASSFAPGGSDTQYF
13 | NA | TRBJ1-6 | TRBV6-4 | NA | TGTGCCAGCAAAGAGGGGGAGAATTCACCCCTCCACTTT | CASKEGENSPLHF
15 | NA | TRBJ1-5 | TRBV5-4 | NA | TGTGCCAGCAGCTTAGGGGGTGAATTCAATCAGCCCCAGCATTTT | CASSLGGEFNQPQHF
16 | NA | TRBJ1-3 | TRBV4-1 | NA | TGCGCCAGCAGCCAAGATTTGCCGGGGGTAGGAAACACCATATATTTT | CASSQDLPGVGNTIYF
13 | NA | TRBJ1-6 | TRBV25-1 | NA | TGTGCCACTGGGAGCTCCTATAATTCACCCCTCCACTTT | CATGSSYNSPLHF
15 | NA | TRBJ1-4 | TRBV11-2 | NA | TGTGCCAGCAGCAGGCGGGCGGATCCTAATGAAAAACTGTTTTTT | CASSRRADPNEKLFF
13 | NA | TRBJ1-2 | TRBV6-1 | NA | TGTGCCAGCAGTGATATATTCGACAGGGGCTACACCTTC | CASSDIFDRGYTF
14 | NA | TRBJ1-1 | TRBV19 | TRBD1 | TGTGCCAGTAAACAGGGGCGGGAGAACACTGAAGCTTTCTTT | CASKQGRENTEAFF
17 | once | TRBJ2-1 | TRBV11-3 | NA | TGTGCCAGCAGCCCCGATTCCCCGGACAGGAGCGGGCATGAGCAGTTCTTC | CASSPDSPDRSGHEQFF
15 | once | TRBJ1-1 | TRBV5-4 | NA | TGTGCCAGCAGCCCTGCGGGGGGGAAATATACTGAAGCTTTCTTT | CASSPAGGKYTEAFF
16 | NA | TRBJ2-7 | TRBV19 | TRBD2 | TGTGCCAGTACCACCGCCGGCGGGGGGCTCTACAGAGAGCAGTACTTC | CASTTAGGGLYREQYF
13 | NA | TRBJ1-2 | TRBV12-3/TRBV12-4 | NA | TGTGCCAGCAGTTTAGCGGTTGAGCGGGGGTACACCTTC | CASSLAVERGYTF
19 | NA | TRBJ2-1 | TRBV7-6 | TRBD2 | TGTGCCAGCAGCTTAGATACTAGCGGGGGCGGCAGCTCCTACAATGAGCAGTTCTTC | CASSLDTSGGGSSYNEQFF